A single sample gave rise to the 28 T cell receptor beta chains below, sequenced in a study of blood T cell repertoires in COVID-19. Some clones are missing from TCRdb's copy, which holds only in-frame ones; the method was immunoSEQ multiplex PCR. The sample includes 57,000 or so clones, around 80% of them seen just once. The sequencing input was peripheral blood. These receptor sequences come from a woman over 75 with active or convalescent COVID-19.

This chain links TRBV30 with TRBJ1-1; no clear D gene. V lost 1 base, J lost 4 bases, and 10 bases lay in between. Germline V gene sequence: CDR1 GTSNPN, CDR2 SVGIG (reference sequence). The CDR3 is 13 residues long. The CDR3 DNA reads TGTGCCTGGAGTGACGAGTCGGTCACTGAAGCTTTCTTT. This translates into CAWSDESVTEAFF.

The rearrangement uses TRBV7-8 and TRBJ2-2; 9 bases map to TRBD2. The trim removed 7 bases at V and 7 bases at J, leaving 13 bases unmatched. Germline values: CDR1 SGHVS, CDR2 FQNEAQ. The CDR3 contains 16 residues. In nucleotides, the CDR3 is TGTGCCAGCACCACCCCGGGGGGACTAGCCGTCGGGGAGCTGTTTTTT. Translation: CASTTPGGLAVGELFF.

The genes are TRBV19 and TRBJ1-1; D is unclear. V shed 10 bases and J shed 0 bases, with 15 bases lying between them. In germline, CDR1 is LNHDA, CDR2 SQIVND (reference sequence). The CDR3 is 14 amino acids. CDR3: CATLQRGMNTEAFF. CDR3 bases: TGTGCCACCCTTCAACGAGGGATGAACACTGAAGCTTTCTTT.

This chain connects TRBV5-5 to TRBJ2-2; 8 bases agree with TRBD2. The J segment lost 10 bases and the V segment lost 4 bases, leaving 9 bases of the junction unmatched. This CDR3 is built from 14 residues. CDR1 is SGHKS, CDR2 YYEKEE, per germline (reference sequence). This CDR3 reads CASSLGLALTELFF. The CDR3 DNA reads TGTGCCAGCAGCCTTGGACTAGCCTTAACGGAGCTGTTTTTT.

The chain uses TRBV18 and TRBJ2-2, with 8 bases fitting TRBD1. The germline V gene has CDR1 KGHSH and CDR2 LQKENI. The CDR3 consists of 15 residues. J lost 3 bases, V lost 4 bases, and 4 bases had no gene match. This CDR3 is CASSQDRADTGELFF. DNA for the CDR3: TGTGCCAGCTCACAGGACAGGGCGGACACCGGGGAGCTGTTTTTT.

The CDR3 is CATGGLLAAGGETQYF. The CDR3 DNA sequence: TGTGCCACAGGGGGACTCCTCGCCGCAGGGGGGGAGACCCAGTACTTC. The chain employs TRBV7-9 and TRBJ2-5, with a possible D match to TRBD1 (7 bases). The CDR3 spans 16 residues. Germline assignment: CDR1 SEHNR and CDR2 FQNEAQ (reference sequence). The V end was cut by 10 bases, the J end by 5 bases, with 26 bases between.

The sample holds a few counts of this clone. Additional DNA sequences in this sample encode the identical CDR3. The V and J genes are TRBV7-2 and TRBJ2-1, with TRBD2 as a possible D gene (6 bases). Trimming removed 1 base from V and 4 bases from J, with 11 bases in between. CDR3 length: 15 residues. Germline CDR1 SGHTA, CDR2 FQGNSA. The CDR3 nucleotides are TGTGCCAGCAGCTTAGATAGCGGACCTTACAATGAGCAGTTCTTC. The encoded protein is CASSLDSGPYNEQFF.

This sequence joins TRBV9 and TRBJ1-1; D unresolved. Trimming cost V 2 bases and J 1 base, with 9 bases left between them. The CDR3 consists of 14 residues. CDR1 and CDR2 (germline): SGDLS, YYNGEE. CDR3 amino acids: CASSVRPGNTEAFF. The CDR3 coding sequence is TGTGCCAGCAGCGTTAGACCAGGGAACACTGAAGCTTTCTTT.

This chain's CDR3 is CASSLYNQPQHF. CDR3 coding DNA: TGTGCCAGCAGTTTATACAATCAGCCCCAGCATTTT. V usage is TRBV12-3 or TRBV12-4 and J usage is TRBJ1-5; D gene uncertain. The V gene lost 2 bases and the J gene lost 3 bases, with 2 bases spanning the gap. This CDR3 is 12 amino acids long.

V is TRBV6-5 and J is TRBJ2-1; tentatively, D is TRBD2 (5 bases). The CDR3 is 16 amino acids. CDR1 MNHEY and CDR2 SVGAGI come from the germline V gene. The V gene lost 6 bases and the J gene lost 1 base, with 16 bases spanning the gap. The CDR3 coding sequence is TGTGCCAGCAGCTACGAGGCTAGCAGTTCCTACAATGAGCAGTTCTTC. The encoded protein is CASSYEASSSYNEQFF.

V gene TRBV4-2 combines with J gene TRBJ2-5, with D unresolved. This CDR3 is 12 amino acids long. V was clipped by 0 bases and J by 3 bases, with 2 bases between them. Per germline, CDR1 LGHNA and CDR2 YNFKEQ. This chain's CDR3 is CASSQDKETQYF. In DNA form, the CDR3 reads TGTGCCAGCAGCCAAGATAAAGAGACCCAGTACTTC.

V gene TRBV4-1 combines with J gene TRBJ2-3, with TRBD2 matching over 10 bases. Germline values: CDR1 MGHRA, CDR2 YSYEKL. The CDR3 contains 16 residues. J gave up 1 base and V 4 bases, and 5 bases lay outside the gene matches. CDR3 in amino acids: CASSPFSGRGTDTQYF. Written as DNA, the CDR3 is TGCGCCAGCAGCCCTTTCAGCGGGAGGGGCACAGATACGCAGTATTTT.

This clone was seen more than once but under ten times. CDR3 DNA sequence: TGCGCCAGCAGCTTGGGTTTCGGGACAGGGGTCTCCTACGAGCAGTACTTC. Residues: CASSLGFGTGVSYEQYF. V gene TRBV5-1 combines with J gene TRBJ2-7; 10 nucleotides match TRBD1. CDR1 and CDR2 from the germline V gene are SGHRS and YFSETQ. CDR3 length equals 17 residues. V was pared by 0 bases and J by 0 bases, with 6 bases of the junction left unmatched.

This clone was observed a single time. V and J are TRBV19 and TRBJ1-2; TRBD1 matches at 8 bases. The germline gives CDR1 LNHDA, CDR2 SQIVND (reference sequence). Unmatched junction bases numbered 9, after V lost 3 bases and J lost 3 bases. The length of the CDR3 is 16 residues. This CDR3 is CASSIKGRGLDYGYTF. CDR3 coding DNA: TGTGCCAGTAGTATCAAAGGCAGGGGGCTGGACTATGGCTACACCTTC.

CDR3 region: CASSQETGGWKNTEAFF. CDR3 DNA sequence: TGTGCCAGCAGCCAAGAGACAGGGGGTTGGAAGAACACTGAAGCTTTCTTT. V usage is TRBV14 and J usage is TRBJ1-1; TRBD1 aligns across 9 bases. The junction had 6 bases not matched to a gene; V was cut back by 0 bases and J by 1 base. The germline V gene has CDR1 SGHDN and CDR2 FVKESK. The CDR3 is 17 residues long.

This chain links TRBV7-3 with TRBJ1-1; no clear D. The CDR3 loop spans 14 amino acids. The germline V gene encodes CDR1 SGHTA and CDR2 FQGTGA. Between the trimmed V and J ends, which lost 1 base and 4 bases, there was a span of 10 bases. The DNA of the CDR3 is TGTGCCAGCAGCTTAAGCGGGGAATCCACTGAAGCTTTCTTT. This translates into CASSLSGESTEAFF.

This clone was picked up many times. J is TRBJ2-2 and V is TRBV4-2, with 11 bases identical to TRBD2. Germline trimming cut 4 bases from V and 4 bases from J; bases unmatched to any gene: 8. CDR3 length equals 17 residues. The germline CDR1 and CDR2 sequences are LGHNA and YNFKEQ. The CDR3 sequence is CASSPLGLAVGTGELFF. The CDR3 DNA sequence: TGTGCCAGCAGCCCACTGGGACTAGCGGTAGGCACCGGGGAGCTGTTTTTT.

The chain has TRBV6-6 and TRBJ1-1, with 9 bases fitting TRBD1. Germline CDR1 reads MNHNY; CDR2 reads SVGAGI (reference sequence). CDR3 length: 14 residues. V dropped 6 bases and J dropped 6; count of bases not matched to a gene: 8. CDR3 nucleotides: TGTGCCAGCAGAAGGGACAGGGTGGGCGCTGAAGCTTTCTTT. This translates into CASRRDRVGAEAFF.

The chain couples TRBV7-9 to TRBJ1-1; 8 nucleotides line up with TRBD1. Germline CDR1 and CDR2: SEHNR and FQNEAQ (reference sequence). The CDR3 contains 17 residues. With V trimmed by 1 base and J by 1 base, 8 bases remained unmatched. The CDR3 here is CASSLGRAQGANTEAFF. The CDR3 DNA is TGTGCCAGCAGCTTAGGTCGTGCCCAGGGGGCGAACACTGAAGCTTTCTTT. Based on the CDR3 plus reference TRBV7-9 and TRBJ1-1, the full variable domain is DTGVSQNPRHKITKRGQNVTFRCDPISEHNRLYWYRQTLGQGPEFLTYFQNEAQLEKSRLLSDRFSAERPKGSFSTLEIQRTEQGDSAMYLCASSLGRAQGANTEAFFGQGTRLTVV.

The chain is built from TRBV27 and TRBJ1-4; tentatively, D is TRBD1 (5 bases). The CDR3 loop spans 16 amino acids. Trimming took off 6 bases at V and 7 bases at J, with 21 bases between the two ends. Germline V lookup: CDR1 MNHEY, CDR2 SMNVEV (reference sequence). In DNA, the CDR3 is TGTGCCAGCAGCGGGCCAAGGACCGCGGGGGGTGAAAAACTGTTTTTT. Its translation is CASSGPRTAGGEKLFF.

This chain links TRBV10-2 with TRBJ1-4; D perhaps matches TRBD1 (6 bases). CDR1 and CDR2 from the germline V gene are WSHSY and SAAADI. The CDR3 has 14 residues. V dropped 8 bases and J dropped 0 bases, with 10 bases sitting between them. The CDR3 reads CASGRQATNEKLFF. The CDR3 bases are TGCGCCAGCGGGAGACAGGCAACTAATGAAAAACTGTTTTTT.

The rearrangement uses TRBV10-1 and TRBJ2-2; no clear D. Between the trimmed V and J ends, which lost 0 bases and 1 base, there was a span of 9 bases. The CDR3 runs to 16 residues. The germline CDR1 and CDR2 sequences are WNHNN and SYGVQD (reference sequence). CDR3 loop: CASSESASGNTGELFF. The DNA for the CDR3 is TGCGCCAGCAGTGAGTCTGCATCGGGGAACACCGGGGAGCTGTTTTTT.

The V call is TRBV29-1, the J call TRBJ2-3, with 9 bases that match TRBD2. V shed 3 bases, J shed 4 bases, and the junction held 8 bases outside the gene matches. Germline CDR1 SQVTM, CDR2 ANQGSEA. The CDR3 contains 15 residues. CDR3 coding DNA: TGCAGCGTTGAGGGTAGCGGGGGAGCGGCAGATACGCAGTATTTT. Protein sequence: CSVEGSGGAADTQYF.

The V gene is TRBV5-1, the J gene TRBJ1-2, with a tentative D call TRBD1 (6 bases). CDR1 and CDR2 (germline): SGHRS, YFSETQ. The CDR3 is 17 amino acids. V was clipped by 4 bases and J by 0 bases, with 19 bases between them. CDR3 protein: CASSPRQAPFPNYGYTF. The CDR3 nucleotides read TGCGCCAGCAGCCCCCGACAGGCTCCCTTTCCTAACTATGGCTACACCTTC.

The chain uses TRBV9 and TRBJ2-1; 7 bases are shared with TRBD1. CDR1 is SGDLS, CDR2 YYNGEE, per germline. With 4 bases clipped from V and 3 bases from J, the junction kept 4 bases outside the gene matches. The CDR3 runs to 14 residues. CDR3 DNA: TGTGCCAGCAGCACCAGGGGGAACTACAATGAGCAGTTCTTC. Its translation is CASSTRGNYNEQFF.

This clone was seen just once. The chain uses TRBV19 and TRBJ2-5, with 10 bases that match TRBD2. This CDR3 contains 16 residues. V gave up 5 bases and J gave up 5 bases; unmatched junction bases: 11. Germline V gene lookup returns CDR1 LNHDA and CDR2 SQIVND (reference sequence). CDR3 in DNA: TGTGCCAGTAGTTCGGGAACTAGCGGGGTGGGGGAGACCCAGTACTTC. It is translated as CASSSGTSGVGETQYF.

CDR3 bases: TGCGCCAGCAGCTTGGCCCAGGGCGTGGGCGAGCAGTACTTC. Its protein is CASSLAQGVGEQYF. The gene calls are TRBV5-1 and TRBJ2-7; D perhaps matches TRBD1 (5 bases). CDR3 size: 14 residues. Germline V gene lookup returns CDR1 SGHRS and CDR2 YFSETQ. Trimming pared 0 bases from V and 6 bases from J, leaving 13 bases between.

As DNA, the CDR3 is TGTGCCAGCAGCCCTATCGGGGGCTATGGCTACACCTTC. This sequence encodes CASSPIGGYGYTF. This chain uses TRBV7-9 with TRBJ1-2; possible D gene TRBD1, 5 bases. Germline-derived CDR1 and CDR2 are SEHNR and FQNEAQ (reference sequence). The CDR3 length is 13 residues. V lost 5 bases to trimming and J lost 4 bases, with 11 bases between them.